This is a list of T cell receptor beta chains from one sample in a study of blood T cell repertoires in COVID-19. The assay was immunoSEQ multiplex PCR, and TCRdb's table has in-frame clones only and misses some. The sample lists some 74,000 clones, 79% occurring once. Sequenced: peripheral blood. The receptors were sampled from a woman in her forties or fifties with acute or convalescent COVID-19. Both conserved end residues are part of each CDR3. D genes are given only for firm matches. The size entry is marked missing in some rows and otherwise reads once, few, many or a size class.

clone_size	d_call	v_call	j_call	cdr3_nt	cdr3_aa
-	-	TRBV29-1	TRBJ1-5	TGCAGCGTTGGAGAGGGAGATCAGCCCCAGCATTTT	CSVGEGDQPQHF
-	TRBD1	TRBV3-1/TRBV3-2	TRBJ1-2	TGTGCCAGCAGCCAGAGCCTCAGGACAGGGGGCTTTGGCTACACCTTC	CASSQSLRTGGFGYTF
-	TRBD1	TRBV10-3	TRBJ1-6	TGTGCCATCAGTGATATAGGGACAGAAGGAAATTCACCCCTCCACTTT	CAISDIGTEGNSPLHF
-	-	TRBV7-2	TRBJ1-3	TGTGCCAGCAGCTTAGCAGCTTACTCTGGAAACACCATATATTTT	CASSLAAYSGNTIYF
-	TRBD1	TRBV27	TRBJ1-2	TGTGCCAGCAGTTTAGCAGGGGGCGGCTATGGCTACACCTTC	CASSLAGGGYGYTF
few	-	TRBV2	TRBJ1-2	TGTGCCAGCACTCCTGAGGGGGGGGGCGGCTATGGCTACACCTTC	CASTPEGGGGYGYTF
-	TRBD1	TRBV18	TRBJ2-7	TGTGCCAGCTCAATAACAGGGGGGTCGTACGAGCAGTACTTC	CASSITGGSYEQYF
-	-	TRBV7-9	TRBJ2-2	TGTGCCAGCAGCTTTCGTCAGGGTCACACCGGGGAGCTGTTTTTT	CASSFRQGHTGELFF
-	-	TRBV7-9	TRBJ1-1	TGTGCCAGCAGCCCCCCCAGGGAGAACACTGAAGCTTTCTTT	CASSPPRENTEAFF
-	-	TRBV7-8	TRBJ1-4	TGTGCCAGCAGACTTCAATACAGGGCAACTAATGAAAAACTGTTTTTT	CASRLQYRATNEKLFF
-	TRBD2	TRBV5-1	TRBJ2-1	TGCGCCAGCAGCTTAGTGACTAGCGGGACCAATGAGCAGTTCTTC	CASSLVTSGTNEQFF
-	TRBD1	TRBV30	TRBJ2-2	TGTGCCTGGAGGAAACAGGGGGTCGGGGAGCTGTTTTTT	CAWRKQGVGELFF
-	-	TRBV7-9	TRBJ1-6	TGTGCCAGCAGCTTACGGTTGACAGGAGACTACAATAATTCACCCCTCCACTTT	CASSLRLTGDYNNSPLHF
-	-	TRBV19	TRBJ1-1	TGTGCCAGTAGTCCCCAGGGTAACACTGAAGCTTTCTTT	CASSPQGNTEAFF
-	TRBD1	TRBV27	TRBJ2-4	TGTGCCAGCAGTTTAAGGGGACAGTTAGCCAAAAACATTCAGTACTTC	CASSLRGQLAKNIQYF
-	-	TRBV10-1	TRBJ1-1	TGCGCCAGCTGGAGCATGGGGGGGGAGATAAACACTGAAGCTTTCTTT	CASWSMGGEINTEAFF
once	-	TRBV7-2	TRBJ1-5	TGTGCCAGCAGCTTAGCGGGGGGAGCGAAGCCCCAGCATTTT	CASSLAGGAKPQHF
-	-	TRBV21-1	TRBJ1-1	TGTGCCAGCAGCAACTCAGGGCCACCTGAAGCTTTCTTT	CASSNSGPPEAFF
few	-	TRBV7-8	TRBJ1-5	TGTGCCAGCAGCTTAGGGGCAGAAAATCAGCCCCAGCATTTT	CASSLGAENQPQHF
-	-	TRBV12-3/TRBV12-4	TRBJ1-1	TGTGCCAGCAGTTTACAGGCTCAACGTAAAGCTTTCTTT	CASSLQAQRKAFF
-	TRBD1	TRBV7-3	TRBJ2-1	TGTGCCAGCAGCCTGGGACAGCACTGGGGTGAGCAGTTCTTC	CASSLGQHWGEQFF
-	-	TRBV9	TRBJ1-2	TGTGCCAGCTCCCCAGGGGACCACTATGGCTACACCTTC	CASSPGDHYGYTF
few	TRBD1	TRBV9	TRBJ2-7	TGTGCCAGCAGCGTAGGCGGGACAGGGGATACGTACGAGCAGTACTTC	CASSVGGTGDTYEQYF